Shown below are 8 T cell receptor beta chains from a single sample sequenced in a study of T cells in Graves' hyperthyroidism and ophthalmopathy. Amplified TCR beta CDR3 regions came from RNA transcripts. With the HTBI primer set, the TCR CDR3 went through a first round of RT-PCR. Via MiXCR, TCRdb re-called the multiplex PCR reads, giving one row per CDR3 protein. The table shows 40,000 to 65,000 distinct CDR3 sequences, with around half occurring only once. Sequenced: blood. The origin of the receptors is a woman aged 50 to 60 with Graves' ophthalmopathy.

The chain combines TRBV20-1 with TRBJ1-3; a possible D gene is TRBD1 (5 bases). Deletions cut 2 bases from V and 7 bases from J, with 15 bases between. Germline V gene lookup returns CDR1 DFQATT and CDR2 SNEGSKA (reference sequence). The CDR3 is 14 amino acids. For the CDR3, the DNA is TGCAGTGCTAGACCAGGGAGTGACGGGAACACCATATATTTT. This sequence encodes CSARPGSDGNTIYF.

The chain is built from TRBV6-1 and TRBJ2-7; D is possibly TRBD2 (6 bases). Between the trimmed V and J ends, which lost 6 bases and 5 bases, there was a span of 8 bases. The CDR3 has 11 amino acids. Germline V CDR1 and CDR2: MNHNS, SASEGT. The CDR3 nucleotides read TGTGCCAGCAGGGGGGGACACGAGCAGTACTTC. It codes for CASRGGHEQYF.

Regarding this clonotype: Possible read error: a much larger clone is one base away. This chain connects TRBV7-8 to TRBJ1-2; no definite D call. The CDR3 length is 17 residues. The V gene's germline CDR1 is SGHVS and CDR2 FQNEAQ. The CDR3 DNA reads TGCGCCAGCAGCCAAGAGATTCACGCCAGACCCCCCTATGGCTACACCTTC. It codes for CASSQEIHARPPYGYTF.

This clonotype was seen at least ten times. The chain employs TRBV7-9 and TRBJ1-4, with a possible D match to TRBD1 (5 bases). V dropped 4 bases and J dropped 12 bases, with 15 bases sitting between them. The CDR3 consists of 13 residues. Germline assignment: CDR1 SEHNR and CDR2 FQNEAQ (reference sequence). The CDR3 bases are TGTGCCAGCAGCTGGGACGGGGCATTCGAACTGTTTTTT. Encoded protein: CASSWDGAFELFF.

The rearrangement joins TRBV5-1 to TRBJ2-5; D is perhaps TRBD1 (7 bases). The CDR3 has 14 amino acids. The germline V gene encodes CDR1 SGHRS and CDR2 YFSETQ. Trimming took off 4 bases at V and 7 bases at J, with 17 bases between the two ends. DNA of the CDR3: TGCGCCAGCAGCGGAGGACAGGTGCGGGGGACCCAGTACTTC. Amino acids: CASSGGQVRGTQYF. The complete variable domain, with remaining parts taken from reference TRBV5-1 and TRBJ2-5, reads KAGVTQTPRYLIKTRGQQVTLSCSPISGHRSVSWYQQTPGQGLQFLFEYFSETQRNKGNFPGRFSGRQFSNSRSEMNVSTLELGDSALYLCASSGGQVRGTQYFGPGTRLLVL.

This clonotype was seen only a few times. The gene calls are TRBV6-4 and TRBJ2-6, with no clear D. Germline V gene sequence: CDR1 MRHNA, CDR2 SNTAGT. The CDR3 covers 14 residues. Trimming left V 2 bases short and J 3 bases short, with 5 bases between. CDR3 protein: CASSDGVGANVLTF. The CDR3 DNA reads TGTGCCAGCAGTGACGGGGTTGGGGCCAACGTCCTGACTTTC.

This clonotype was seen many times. The CDR3 is CASSLDPGPLDQPQHF. As DNA, the CDR3 is TGTGCCAGCAGCTTAGATCCGGGCCCTTTGGATCAGCCCCAGCATTTT. V usage is TRBV7-2 and J usage is TRBJ1-5; D is unclear. V lost 1 base to trimming and J lost 5 bases, with 15 bases between them. The CDR3 length is 16 residues. Germline V gene data show CDR1 as SGHTA and CDR2 as FQGNSA.

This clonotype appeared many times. CDR3 sequence (DNA): TGCAGTGCTAGCGTGATGTCCCGAAACACCGGGGAGCTGTTTTTT. Its protein product is CSASVMSRNTGELFF. The rearrangement links TRBV20-1 to TRBJ2-2, with D unresolved. This CDR3 has 15 residues. Looked up from germline, CDR1 is DFQATT and CDR2 is SNEGSKA (reference sequence). V lost 3 bases and J lost 2, with 13 bases in between.